The 19 T cell receptor beta chains in this list originate from one sample, sequenced in a study of blood T cell repertoires in COVID-19. Produced via immunoSEQ multiplex PCR; TCRdb's table is partial and in-frame only. The sample has hundreds of thousands of clones, over 80% seen once. Sample: peripheral blood. The source of these receptors is a woman aged 25 to 39 with COVID-19, enrolled during active disease.

The rearrangement joins TRBV3-1 (or the pseudogene TRBV3-2) to TRBJ1-4; perhaps TRBD1 as D (6 bases). Trimming pared 4 bases from V and 8 bases from J, leaving 20 bases between. The CDR3 covers 16 residues. The germline CDR1 and CDR2 sequences are LGHDT and YNNKEL (reference sequence). The CDR3 region is CASSRELDSLPEKLFF. The CDR3 DNA sequence: TGTGCCAGCAGCCGAGAACTGGACAGCCTCCCAGAAAAACTGTTTTTT.

This sequence joins TRBV6-2 or TRBV6-3 and TRBJ2-7; tentatively, D is TRBD2 (5 bases). The length of the CDR3 is 13 residues. The germline V and J ends were trimmed by 2 bases and 2 bases, with 7 bases remaining between them. The germline CDR1 and CDR2 sequences are MNHEY and SVGEGT. DNA for the CDR3: TGTGCCAGCAGTTACGGGGAGACCTACGAGCAGTACTTC. Amino acid sequence: CASSYGETYEQYF.

The chain couples TRBV11-3 to TRBJ2-3, with TRBD2 matching 7 bases. CDR3 length: 15 residues. In germline, CDR1 is SGHNT, CDR2 YENEEA. V lost 6 bases and J lost 6; bases outside the gene matches: 12. CDR3 sequence: CASSKGGEGGDTQYF. CDR3 bases: TGTGCCAGCAGTAAAGGAGGGGAGGGCGGCGATACGCAGTATTTT.

V usage is TRBV6-2 or TRBV6-3 and J usage is TRBJ2-3; 9 bases align to TRBD1. Looked up from germline, CDR1 is MNHEY and CDR2 is SVGEGT. The J segment lost 4 bases and the V segment lost 0 bases, leaving 8 bases of the junction unmatched. CDR3 length: 17 residues. CDR3 protein: CASSYSILGQGPDTQYF. CDR3 DNA: TGTGCCAGCAGTTACTCGATCCTAGGACAGGGGCCAGATACGCAGTATTTT.

This clone showed up just once. The chain employs TRBV27 and TRBJ2-7, with D perhaps matching TRBD1 (6 bases). V lost 3 bases and J 5 bases, leaving 11 bases between the germline ends. Germline CDR1 reads MNHEY; CDR2 reads SMNVEV (reference sequence). The length of the CDR3 is 13 residues. As DNA, the CDR3 is TGTGCCAGCAGTTTCCGACAGGTGGACGAGCAGTACTTC. Translated, it gives CASSFRQVDEQYF.

The chain joins TRBV12-3 or TRBV12-4 to TRBJ1-2, with 8 bases identical to TRBD1. The CDR3 extends over 13 amino acids. Trimming at V came to 3 bases and at J to 6 bases, leaving 3 bases not matched to a gene. CDR3 DNA: TGTGCCAGCAGTTTGGACAGGGCTCATGGCTACACCTTC. Protein sequence: CASSLDRAHGYTF.

V is TRBV18 and J is TRBJ1-1; D might be TRBD1 (5 bases). V was cut by 3 bases and J by 2 bases, with 10 bases left in between. Germline CDR1 KGHSH, CDR2 LQKENI. This CDR3 has 14 residues. The CDR3 nucleotides read TGTGCCAGCTCACCTGGCGGGACTAACACTGAAGCTTTCTTT. Translating it yields CASSPGGTNTEAFF.

V usage is TRBV27 and J usage is TRBJ2-1; 11 positions match TRBD1. V was clipped by 5 bases and J by 9 bases; unmatched bases: 9. This CDR3 contains 15 residues. CDR1 and CDR2 (germline): MNHEY, SMNVEV (reference sequence). CDR3 loop: CASSPRGQGGREQFF. CDR3 DNA: TGTGCCAGCAGTCCACGGGGACAGGGGGGACGTGAGCAGTTCTTC.

CDR3 in DNA: TGTGCCAGCAGCTTACGGGGACTAGCGGGGATCTACGAGCAGTACTTC. It yields the protein CASSLRGLAGIYEQYF. The genes are TRBV11-2 and TRBJ2-7, with TRBD2 matching over 13 bases. Trimming removed 2 bases from V and 3 bases from J; junction bases left unmatched: 4. Germline V CDR1 and CDR2: SGHAT, FQNNGV. This CDR3 has 16 residues.

V usage is TRBV5-5 and J usage is TRBJ1-1; D remains ambiguous. With 3 bases removed from V and 0 bases from J, the gap between germline ends came to 9 bases. The germline V gene encodes CDR1 SGHKS and CDR2 YYEKEE (reference sequence). The CDR3 is 14 amino acids. The CDR3 DNA reads as TGTGCCAGCAGCTCCAGGCGACTGAACACTGAAGCTTTCTTT. Amino acids: CASSSRRLNTEAFF.

DNA of the CDR3: TGTGCCACCAGCAGGGGGACAGGTAACTACGAGCAGTACTTC. Translated, it gives CATSRGTGNYEQYF. This chain uses TRBV15 with TRBJ2-7; 8 bases fit TRBD1. The junction had 4 bases not matched to a gene; V was cut back by 3 bases and J by 3 bases. The length of the CDR3 is 14 residues. Germline CDR1 reads LNHNV; CDR2 reads YYDKDF (reference sequence). The variable domain in full, completed from reference TRBV15 and TRBJ2-7, reads DAMVIQNPRYQVTQFGKPVTLSCSQTLNHNVMYWYQQKSSQAPKLLFHYYDKDFNNEADTPDNFQSRRPNTSFCFLDIRSPGLGDTAMYLCATSRGTGNYEQYFGPGTRLTVT.

This chain links TRBV7-7 with TRBJ2-1; 10 nucleotides align to TRBD1. With 5 bases clipped from V and 6 bases from J, the junction kept 7 bases outside the gene matches. Germline lookup yields CDR1 SSHAT and CDR2 FNYEAQ (reference sequence). The CDR3 covers 15 residues. The CDR3 protein is CASSPDRGRPNEQFF. DNA for the CDR3: TGTGCCAGCAGCCCCGACAGGGGGCGCCCCAATGAGCAGTTCTTC.

Written as DNA, the CDR3 is TGTGCCATCAGTGAGTCGACTAGCGTTGGGGGAGATACGCAGTATTTT. Translation: CAISESTSVGGDTQYF. V gene TRBV10-3 combines with J gene TRBJ2-3; TRBD2 agrees at 8 bases. V shed 0 bases and J 5 bases; nucleotides not matched to a gene: 7. This CDR3 comprises 16 residues. The germline CDR1 and CDR2 sequences are ENHRY and SYGVKD.

The chain has TRBV29-1 and TRBJ2-1, with 10 nucleotides matching TRBD1. V lost 4 bases to trimming and J lost 3 bases; unmatched junction nucleotides: 0. The CDR3 length is 13 residues. The germline gives CDR1 SQVTM, CDR2 ANQGSEA. The CDR3 bases are TGCAGCGTTGGGACAGGGGGCTACAATGAGCAGTTCTTC. This translates into CSVGTGGYNEQFF.

The chain uses TRBV13 and TRBJ2-5; the D is unclear. Per the germline V gene, CDR1 is PRHDT and CDR2 is FYEKMQ (reference sequence). V gave up 1 base and J gave up 5 bases, with 11 bases separating them. The CDR3 loop spans 14 amino acids. The CDR3, as DNA: TGTGCCAGCAGCTTAGAAAGAGTATCGGAGACCCAGTACTTC. Protein: CASSLERVSETQYF.

The V gene is TRBV4-3, the J gene TRBJ2-1; D gene unclear. The V end was cut by 1 base, the J end by 1 base, with 11 bases between. The CDR3 spans 16 residues. In germline, CDR1 is LGHNA, CDR2 YSLEER. The CDR3 coding sequence is TGCGCCAGCAGCCAAGGATTCGCTAATTCCTACAATGAGCAGTTCTTC. It is translated as CASSQGFANSYNEQFF.

This clone was counted once. The rearrangement joins TRBV6-5 to TRBJ1-5; 9 bases align to TRBD1. Germline CDR1 and CDR2: MNHEY and SVGAGI. J lost 5 bases, V lost 5 bases, and 7 bases had no gene match. This CDR3 contains 15 residues. The CDR3 region has the DNA TGTGCCAGCAGTCTCCGGGACAGGGCGGATCAGCCCCAGCATTTT. Amino acids: CASSLRDRADQPQHF.

V usage is TRBV24-1 and J usage is TRBJ2-5; 9 bases align to TRBD2. This CDR3 contains 12 residues. Germline CDR1 reads KGHDR; CDR2 reads SFDVKD. Losses at the gene ends were 9 bases for V and 5 bases for J; bases not matched to a gene: 3. The CDR3 region has the DNA TGTGCCACCTCTAGCGGGGCGGAGACCCAGTACTTC. Translating it yields CATSSGAETQYF.

V is TRBV11-3 and J is TRBJ1-1; 7 bases agree with TRBD1. In germline, CDR1 is SGHNT, CDR2 YENEEA. V shed 6 bases and J 5 bases; nucleotides not matched to a gene: 12. There are 15 residues in the CDR3. This CDR3 reads CASSPTTGVITEAFF. CDR3 bases: TGTGCCAGCAGTCCAACCACAGGGGTGATAACTGAAGCTTTCTTT.